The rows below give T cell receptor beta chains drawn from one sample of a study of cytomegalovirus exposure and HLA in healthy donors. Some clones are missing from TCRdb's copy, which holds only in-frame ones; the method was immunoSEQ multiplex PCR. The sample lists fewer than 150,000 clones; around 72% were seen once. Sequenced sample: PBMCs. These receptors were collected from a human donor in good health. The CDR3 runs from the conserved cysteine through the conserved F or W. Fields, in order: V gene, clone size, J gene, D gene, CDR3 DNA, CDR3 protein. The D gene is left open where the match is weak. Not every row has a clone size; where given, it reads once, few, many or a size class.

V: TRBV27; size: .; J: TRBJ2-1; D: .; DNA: TGTGCCAGCAGTTTTACTATACTGACTGGTGAGCAGTTCTTC; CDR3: CASSFTILTGEQFF
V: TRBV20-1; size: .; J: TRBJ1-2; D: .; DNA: TGCAGTGCAAAAGGGGGTCAGTACTACACCTTC; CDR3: CSAKGGQYYTF
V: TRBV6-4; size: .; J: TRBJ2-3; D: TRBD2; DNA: TGTGCCAGCAGTGACGCTAGCGGGAGTGCAGATACGCAGTATTTT; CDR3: CASSDASGSADTQYF
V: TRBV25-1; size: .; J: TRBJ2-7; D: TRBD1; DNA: TGTGCCAGCAGTGAGGGACAGCCATACGAGCAGTACTTC; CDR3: CASSEGQPYEQYF
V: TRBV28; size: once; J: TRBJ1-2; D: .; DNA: TGTGCCAGCAGTTTCCGGGATGGCTACACCTTC; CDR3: CASSFRDGYTF
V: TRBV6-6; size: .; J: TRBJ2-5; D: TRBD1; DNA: TGTGCCAGCAGACAAACAGGGGGCCTAGAGACCCAGTACTTC; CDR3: CASRQTGGLETQYF
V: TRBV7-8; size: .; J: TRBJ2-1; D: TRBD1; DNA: TGTGCCAGCAGCCTCTACCTCCAGGGGGCTCTGTTCAATGAGCAGTTCTTC; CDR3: CASSLYLQGALFNEQFF
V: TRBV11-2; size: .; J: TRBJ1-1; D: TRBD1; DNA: TGTGCCAGCAGCCAGGGGACAGGAAAAGCTTTCTTT; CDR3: CASSQGTGKAFF
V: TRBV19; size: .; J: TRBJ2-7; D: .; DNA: TGTGCCAGTAGTATCGTTGGAGGACGCGAGCAGTACTTC; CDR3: CASSIVGGREQYF
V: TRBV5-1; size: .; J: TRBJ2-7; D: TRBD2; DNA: TGCGCCAGCAGCTCCGCGGGAGAATTATACGAGCAGTACTTC; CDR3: CASSSAGELYEQYF
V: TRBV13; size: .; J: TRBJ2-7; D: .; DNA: TGTGCCAGCAGCTTAGCTGGCACCTTCTACGAGCAGTACTTC; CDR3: CASSLAGTFYEQYF